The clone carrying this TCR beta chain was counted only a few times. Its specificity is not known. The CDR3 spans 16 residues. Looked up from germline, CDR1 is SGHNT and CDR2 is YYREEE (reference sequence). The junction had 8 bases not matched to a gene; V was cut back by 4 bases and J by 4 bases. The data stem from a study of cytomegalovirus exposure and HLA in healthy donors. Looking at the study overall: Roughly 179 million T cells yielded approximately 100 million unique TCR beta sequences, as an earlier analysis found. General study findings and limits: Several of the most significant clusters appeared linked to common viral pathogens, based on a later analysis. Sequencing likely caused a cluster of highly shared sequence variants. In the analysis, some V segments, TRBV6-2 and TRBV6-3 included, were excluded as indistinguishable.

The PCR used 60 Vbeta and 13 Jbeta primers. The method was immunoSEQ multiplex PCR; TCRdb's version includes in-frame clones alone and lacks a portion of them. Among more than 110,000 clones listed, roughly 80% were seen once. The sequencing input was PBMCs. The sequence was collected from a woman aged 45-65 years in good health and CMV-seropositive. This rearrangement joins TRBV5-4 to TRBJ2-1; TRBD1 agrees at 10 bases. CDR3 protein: CASSNPTGGTYNEQFF. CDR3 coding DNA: TGTGCCAGCAGCAACCCGACAGGGGGCACGTACAATGAGCAGTTCTTC.